Listed below are T cell receptor beta chains from one sample, sequenced in a study of memory CD4+ T cells and cytomegalovirus serostatus. Profiled with immunoSEQ multiplex PCR; TCRdb holds only in-frame clones, not every one. The sample lists some 52,000 clones; over 60% were seen once. Sequencing was performed on memory CD4+ T cells from blood. Every receptor here comes from an adult in good health and CMV-seropositive. The CDR3 runs from the conserved cysteine through the conserved F or W. Each record gives: CDR3 length, clone size, D gene, V gene, J gene, CDR3 DNA, CDR3 protein. D genes are given only for firm matches. Clone size is given for some rows only: seen once, a few or many times, or a class if the clone is expanded.

15	.	.	TRBV28	TRBJ1-6	TGTGCCAGCACCCCCCGAGTCCAGGGCAGATCACCCCTCCACTTT	CASTPRVQGRSPLHF
13	once	TRBD2	TRBV10-2	TRBJ2-7	TGCGCCAGCAGTCGCGGGAGGGGCTACGAGCAGTACTTC	CASSRGRGYEQYF
15	.	TRBD1	TRBV7-2	TRBJ2-7	TGTGCCAGCAGCTTACGAACAGGGGGCACCTACGAGCAGTACTTC	CASSLRTGGTYEQYF
16	.	.	TRBV28	TRBJ2-5	TGTGCCAGCAGCGGGGGGCCGGGACAACTCCAAGAGACCCAGTACTTC	CASSGGPGQLQETQYF
14	.	TRBD2	TRBV5-1	TRBJ2-3	TGCGCCAGCAGCTTGACCGGGAGGGCAGATACGCAGTATTTT	CASSLTGRADTQYF
15	.	TRBD2	TRBV11-3	TRBJ2-1	TGTGCCAGCAGCCACAGCGGGAGCTCCTACAATGAGCAGTTCTTC	CASSHSGSSYNEQFF
11	.	.	TRBV29-1	TRBJ1-1	TGCAGCGCTGGTAATAAAGGGGAAGCTTTCTTT	CSAGNKGEAFF
14	.	.	TRBV7-7	TRBJ2-1	TGTGCTAGCAGCTTAGGCAGGGGTGGGAATGAGCAGTTCTTC	CASSLGRGGNEQFF
15	.	.	TRBV18	TRBJ1-1	TGTGCCAGCTCACCACCTAGGGGGAGTAACACTGAAGCTTTCTTT	CASSPPRGSNTEAFF
14	.	.	TRBV10-3	TRBJ2-7	TGTGCCATCAGTGAGTCAGGGGATCGGAACGAGCAGTACTTC	CAISESGDRNEQYF
17	.	TRBD2	TRBV2	TRBJ2-3	TGTGCCAGCATGACTAGCGGGAGCCAGCGTTTTGCAGATACGCAGTATTTT	CASMTSGSQRFADTQYF
16	.	.	TRBV9	TRBJ2-1	TGTGCCAGCAGCGGACCGGGTACAGGGTCCTACAATGAGCAGTTCTTC	CASSGPGTGSYNEQFF
15	few	.	TRBV5-6	TRBJ1-1	TGTGCCAGCAGCGACCGGGGGTTCATGAACACTGAAGCTTTCTTT	CASSDRGFMNTEAFF
13	.	.	TRBV7-9	TRBJ2-7	TGTGCCAGCAGCTTAGTGGGGGGCTACGAGCAGTACTTC	CASSLVGGYEQYF
17	few	TRBD1	TRBV5-6	TRBJ1-6	TGTGCCAGCAGCTACCGGACAGGGAGAAACGCTGATTCACCCCTCCACTTT	CASSYRTGRNADSPLHF
11	.	.	TRBV6-5	TRBJ1-3	TGTGCCAGCAGGACGGAGAACACCATATATTTT	CASRTENTIYF
15	.	.	TRBV11-2	TRBJ1-2	TGTGCCAGCAGCAGGGACCGAGGACAGCTCTATGGCTACACCTTC	CASSRDRGQLYGYTF
13	few	.	TRBV6-1	TRBJ2-7	TGTGCCAGCAAGGAGCGGCCGAACTACGAGCAGTACTTC	CASKERPNYEQYF
17	.	TRBD1	TRBV11-2	TRBJ2-6	TGTGCCAGCAGCTTAGACAGGGGGTTTACTGGGGCCAACGTCCTGACTTTC	CASSLDRGFTGANVLTF
14	.	TRBD1	TRBV7-2	TRBJ2-7	TGTGCCAGCAGCGTCCTCGGACAGGGCTACGAGCAGTACTTC	CASSVLGQGYEQYF
19	.	.	TRBV11-2	TRBJ2-7	TGTGCCAGCAGCTTAGATCGGTCGGCAGGTGCCTACTATTCGGACGAGCAGTACTTC	CASSLDRSAGAYYSDEQYF
15	.	TRBD2	TRBV6-1	TRBJ2-7	TGTGCCAGCAGGGACATTAGGGAGGGAAGCGACGAGCAGTACTTC	CASRDIREGSDEQYF
17	few	TRBD1	TRBV2	TRBJ2-1	TGTGCCAGCGGGGTCCGGGACAGGGGGAACTACTACAATGAGCAGTTCTTC	CASGVRDRGNYYNEQFF
14	.	.	TRBV19	TRBJ1-1	TGTGCCAGTAACCGGGGGGGGGCTGTCACTGAAGCTTTCTTT	CASNRGGAVTEAFF
15	.	TRBD1	TRBV19	TRBJ1-3	TGTGCCAGTAGTATCCGACAGGGTATCGGAAACACCATATATTTT	CASSIRQGIGNTIYF
17	.	.	TRBV4-2	TRBJ1-5	TGTGCCAGCAGCCAGGGTAGAGGAGGGTCTACTGTTTTCCCCCAGCATTTT	CASSQGRGGSTVFPQHF
12	.	.	TRBV19	TRBJ1-2	TGTGCCAGTACCCTAAATGGGGGTGGCTACACCTTC	CASTLNGGGYTF
12	.	.	TRBV5-6	TRBJ2-7	TGTGCCAGCAGCTTCGGGGGCTACGAGCAGTACTTC	CASSFGGYEQYF
16	.	.	TRBV5-1	TRBJ2-3	TGCGCCAGCAGAGGAATAGGGGTTATTAGCACAGATACGCAGTATTTT	CASRGIGVISTDTQYF